These 20 T cell receptor beta chains were all obtained from the same sample, sequenced in a study of human T cells and chemical hapten exposure. TCRdb ran MiXCR on the RACE reads and lists one entry per CDR3 protein. Of approximately 260,000 distinct CDR3 sequences listed, around 7% are singletons. Time point described: pre-sensitization, week 0. Treatment noted: therapeutic diphenylcyclopropenone sensitization with weekly scalp DPC. The sample here was whole blood, taken in connection with sensitization to the hapten diphenylcyclopropenone (DPC). Receptors originate from a man between 18 and 35 years old with alopecia areata. Some clones in this sample may be carry-over from other donors' samples.

Note on this clonotype: A much more abundant neighbour one base away suggests this may be a read error. CDR3 residues: CASSLLWQEAQYF. The CDR3 nucleotides read TGTGCCAGCAGCCTCCTCTGGCAAGAGGCCCAGTACTTC. The chain employs TRBV7-6 and TRBJ2-5, with D unclear. The CDR3 is made up of 13 amino acids. Germline V gives CDR1 SGHVS, CDR2 FNYEAQ. Complete variable domain (other parts from reference TRBV7-6 and TRBJ2-5): GAGVSQSPRYKVTKRGQDVALRCDPISGHVSLYWYRQALGQGPEFLTYFNYEAQQDKSGLPNDRFSAERPEGSISTLTIQRTEQRDSAMYRCASSLLWQEAQYFGPGTRLLVL.

This clonotype was seen a handful of times. The rearrangement joins TRBV29-1 to TRBJ1-1; D is ambiguous. The germline gives CDR1 SQVTM, CDR2 ANQGSEA. V lost 5 bases, J lost 0 bases, and 4 bases lay in between. The CDR3 totals 11 residues. CDR3 nucleotides: TGCAGCGTTCCCCTGAACACTGAAGCTTTCTTT. As protein: CSVPLNTEAFF.

This clonotype was seen at least ten times. The chain joins TRBV12-3 or TRBV12-4 to TRBJ1-2, with 12 bases that match TRBD1. This CDR3 is built from 15 residues. V lost 1 base to trimming and J lost 7 bases; unmatched junction nucleotides: 4. CDR3 coding DNA: TGTGCCAGCAGTTTAGAGGGGACAGGGGGCCGTGGCTACACCTTC. Amino acid sequence: CASSLEGTGGRGYTF.

This clonotype has just a few counts. The V call is TRBV6-2 or TRBV6-3, the J call TRBJ2-1; 7 nucleotides agree with TRBD1. The CDR3 is 13 amino acids. J gave up 8 bases and V 11 bases, and 12 bases lay outside the gene matches. Germline CDR1 and CDR2: MNHEY and SVGEGT. The CDR3 nucleotides are TGTGCCGGCTCGATTAACAGGGGCGATGAGCAGTTCTTC. Its protein product is CAGSINRGDEQFF.

This sequence joins TRBV12-5 and TRBJ2-2; TRBD2 agrees at 7 bases. Germline V CDR1 and CDR2: LGHNT, FRNRAP. This CDR3 is built from 13 residues. Unmatched junction bases numbered 0, after V lost 5 bases and J lost 3 bases. CDR3 nucleotides: TGTGCTAGTGGTCGGGGGGACACCGGGGAGCTGTTTTTT. Its translation is CASGRGDTGELFF.

This clonotype appeared a few times. The chain employs TRBV19 and TRBJ2-7; D remains ambiguous. The ends were cut back, 6 bases at V and 0 bases at J, with 15 bases in the middle. CDR1 is LNHDA, CDR2 SQIVND, per germline (reference sequence). CDR3 length: 15 residues. The CDR3 spells CASRLELTGSYEQYF. The CDR3 DNA sequence: TGTGCCAGTAGGCTGGAGCTCACCGGCTCCTACGAGCAGTACTTC.

This clonotype was seen repeatedly, ten times or more. This chain joins TRBV27 and TRBJ1-5, with D unresolved. V shed 2 bases and J shed 2 bases, with 7 bases lying between them. The CDR3 totals 14 residues. Germline CDR1 MNHEY, CDR2 SMNVEV (reference sequence). CDR3 DNA: TGTGCCAGCAGTTTAGGGAGTGGCAATCAGCCCCAGCATTTT. Its protein is CASSLGSGNQPQHF.

The CDR3, as DNA: TGTGCCAGCAGCTTATCGAAGCAGCCCCAGCATTTT. Translated: CASSLSKQPQHF. The V and J genes are TRBV7-9 and TRBJ1-5; D is uncertain. The CDR3 consists of 12 residues. Trimming stripped 2 bases from V and 7 bases from J, with 6 bases between. Germline V gives CDR1 SEHNR, CDR2 FQNEAQ (reference sequence). Full variable domain (outside the CDR3, taken from reference TRBV7-9 and TRBJ1-5): DTGVSQNPRHKITKRGQNVTFRCDPISEHNRLYWYRQTLGQGPEFLTYFQNEAQLEKSRLLSDRFSAERPKGSFSTLEIQRTEQGDSAMYLCASSLSKQPQHFGDGTRLSIL.

The rearrangement links TRBV6-2 or TRBV6-3 to TRBJ2-1; D is perhaps TRBD1 (5 bases). In germline, CDR1 is MNHEY, CDR2 SVGEGT. Trimming left V 6 bases short and J 2 bases short, with 8 bases between. The length of the CDR3 is 13 residues. This chain's CDR3 is CASRRTTYNEQFF. CDR3 DNA sequence: TGTGCCAGCAGACGGACAACCTACAATGAGCAGTTCTTC.

The CDR3 region has the DNA TGCGCCAGCAAGTCGGGACAGGGTAACACCGGGGAGCTGTTTTTT. The encoded protein is CASKSGQGNTGELFF. This chain joins TRBV5-1 and TRBJ2-2; 9 bases map to TRBD1. The CDR3 totals 15 residues. Per the germline V gene, CDR1 is SGHRS and CDR2 is YFSETQ. J was trimmed by 2 bases and V by 6 bases; bases with no gene match: 5.

This clonotype was observed a few times. The chain couples TRBV6-2 or TRBV6-3 to TRBJ2-7; no reliable D call. Looked up from germline, CDR1 is MNHEY and CDR2 is SVGEGT. Trimming left V 0 bases short and J 0 bases short, with 6 bases between. The CDR3 consists of 14 residues. The CDR3 DNA sequence: TGTGCCAGCAGTTACTCCGGCAGCTCCTACGAGCAGTACTTC. It is translated as CASSYSGSSYEQYF.

This clonotype has a count of ten or more. The chain links TRBV7-9 to TRBJ1-2, with no clear D. V gave up 1 base and J gave up 6 bases, with 15 bases separating them. The CDR3 is made up of 15 amino acids. CDR1 is SEHNR, CDR2 FQNEAQ, per germline (reference sequence). In nucleotides, the CDR3 is TGTGCCAGCAGCTTAGGGAGGGTAGTCGGAGATGGCTACACCTTC. This encodes CASSLGRVVGDGYTF.

This clonotype was found a few times. V and J are TRBV12-3 or TRBV12-4 and TRBJ2-3, with a possible D match to TRBD1 (6 bases). The CDR3 is 15 amino acids. V lost 4 bases and J lost 5, with 16 bases in between. The CDR3 loop is CASSWTTGIGDTQYF. CDR3 in DNA: TGTGCCAGCAGTTGGACCACAGGGATAGGAGATACGCAGTATTTT.

J is TRBJ2-1 and V is TRBV6-2 or TRBV6-3; the D gene is possibly TRBD2 (6 bases). The CDR3 consists of 15 residues. Trimming left V 5 bases short and J 3 bases short, with 14 bases between. Germline V gene data show CDR1 as MNHEY and CDR2 as SVGEGT. CDR3 in DNA: TGTGCCAGCAGTGCCTGGAGGGGCTTCTACAATGAGCAGTTCTTC. It is translated as CASSAWRGFYNEQFF.

V and J are TRBV29-1 and TRBJ2-7; the D gene is possibly TRBD1 (5 bases). Germline V gene data show CDR1 as SQVTM and CDR2 as ANQGSEA. The CDR3 sequence is 13 residues long. Trimming removed 4 bases at V and 4 bases at J, with 14 bases between. CDR3 DNA sequence: TGCAGCGTTGGCAGCAGGGTGGGTTACGAGCAGTACTTC. This gives the protein CSVGSRVGYEQYF.

This clonotype was seen ten or more times. This sequence joins TRBV3-1 and TRBJ1-1; D uncertain. The CDR3 loop spans 15 amino acids. The germline V gene encodes CDR1 LGHDT and CDR2 YNNKEL (reference sequence). Between the trimmed V and J ends, which lost 0 bases and 1 base, there was a span of 9 bases. CDR3 nucleotide sequence: TGTGCCAGCAGCCAAGATGCAGGACGGAACACTGAAGCTTTCTTT. Amino acid sequence: CASSQDAGRNTEAFF.

This clonotype was seen more than once but under ten times. The rearrangement joins TRBV12-3 or TRBV12-4 to TRBJ1-1; 10 bases fit TRBD1. V was clipped by 7 bases and J by 1 base; unmatched bases: 9. The CDR3 sequence is 16 residues long. The CDR3: CASTKDRGLKNTEAFF. The CDR3, as DNA: TGTGCCAGCACAAAAGACAGGGGGCTAAAGAACACTGAAGCTTTCTTT.

The rearrangement uses TRBV19 and TRBJ2-1; perhaps TRBD1 as D (6 bases). In germline, CDR1 is LNHDA, CDR2 SQIVND (reference sequence). The length of the CDR3 is 15 residues. The germline V and J ends were trimmed by 1 base and 2 bases, with 9 bases remaining between them. Written as DNA, the CDR3 is TGTGCCAGTAGTATAGCAGGGGCGACCTACAATGAGCAGTTCTTC. It specifies CASSIAGATYNEQFF.

This clonotype was picked up many times. The V gene is TRBV29-1, the J gene TRBJ2-1; TRBD1 matches 7 bases. The CDR3 length is 14 residues. V was clipped by 0 bases and J by 9 bases; unmatched bases: 8. Per germline, CDR1 SQVTM and CDR2 ANQGSEA. For the CDR3, the DNA is TGCAGCGTTGAAGAGAGCTCGGCAGGGGGTGAGCAGTTCTTC. Translation: CSVEESSAGGEQFF.

This clonotype has only a few counts. The genes are TRBV20-1 and TRBJ1-3; D unresolved. The germline CDR1 and CDR2 sequences are DFQATT and SNEGSKA (reference sequence). V shed 2 bases and J shed 0 bases, with 5 bases lying between them. The CDR3 is 13 amino acids. Written as DNA, the CDR3 is TGCAGTGCTAGACGCGGCTCTGGAAACACCATATATTTT. It codes for CSARRGSGNTIYF.